These 9 T cell receptor beta chains share one sample of origin, sequenced in a study of CD8 T cells in ankylosing spondylitis. TCRdb itself ran the 5' RACE reads through MiXCR, one entry per CDR3 protein. The sample shows 250,000 to 300,000 distinct CDR3 sequences, around 18% of them seen only once. Sequencing was done on a sample of blood, either unsorted or a sorted T cell fraction (not recorded which). All receptors derive from a male donor with ankylosing spondylitis or in good health (not recorded which).

The CDR3, as DNA: TGTGCCAGCAGTCCTTCGCTAGCGGGAGGGTCCTACGAGCAGTACGTC. Translated: CASSPSLAGGSYEQYV. The chain has TRBV28 and TRBJ2-7; 12 bases map to TRBD2. Germline V gives CDR1 MDHEN, CDR2 SYDVKM. V dropped 5 bases and J dropped 1; count of bases not matched to a gene: 6. The CDR3 has 16 amino acids.

The chain is built from TRBV6-1 and TRBJ1-5, with D unclear. Trimming took off 8 bases at V and 4 bases at J, with 6 bases between the two ends. This CDR3 spans 11 amino acids. Germline-derived CDR1 and CDR2 are MNHNS and SASEGT. The CDR3 region is CASAQNQPQHF. CDR3 nucleotides: TGTGCCAGCGCTCAGAATCAGCCCCAGCATTTT.

V is TRBV28 and J is TRBJ2-3, with 10 bases lining up with TRBD2. The germline V gene encodes CDR1 MDHEN and CDR2 SYDVKM. Losses at the gene ends were 5 bases for V and 1 base for J; bases not matched to a gene: 6. This CDR3 contains 16 residues. The CDR3 spells CASSGPGTSGTDTQYF. CDR3 DNA: TGTGCCAGCAGTGGCCCCGGGACTAGCGGCACAGATACGCAGTATTTT.

CDR3 protein: CASSLTSGIGTGELFF. In DNA form, the CDR3 reads TGTGCCAGCAGTTTAACTAGCGGGATCGGCACCGGGGAGCTGTTTTTT. The chain employs TRBV12-3 or TRBV12-4 and TRBJ2-2; 10 positions match TRBD2. V lost 2 bases, J lost 4 bases, and 4 bases stayed unmatched. This CDR3 spans 16 amino acids.

This clonotype was picked up a small number of times. The rearrangement links TRBV7-8 to TRBJ1-5; no firm D call. This CDR3 spans 16 amino acids. Per the germline V gene, CDR1 is SGHVS and CDR2 is FQNEAQ. V was trimmed by 1 base and J by 3 bases, leaving 13 bases between them. CDR3 protein: CASSLGDVEPNQPQHF. The CDR3, as DNA: TGTGCCAGCAGCTTAGGAGACGTGGAGCCCAATCAGCCCCAGCATTTT.

This clonotype came up a few times. The chain recombines TRBV12-3 or TRBV12-4 with TRBJ2-7; the match to TRBD1 covers 8 bases. The junction had 10 bases not matched to a gene; V was cut back by 5 bases and J by 7 bases. This CDR3 comprises 14 residues. In DNA, the CDR3 is TGTGCCAGCAGTCCCCGGACAGGGCTGGGGGAGCAGTACGTC. Amino acids: CASSPRTGLGEQYV.

This clonotype was recorded at least ten times. The chain is built from TRBV27 and TRBJ2-7, with 11 bases fitting TRBD2. V lost 2 bases, J lost 0 bases, and 0 bases stayed unmatched. The CDR3 is 15 residues long. Germline assignment: CDR1 MNHEY and CDR2 SMNVEV (reference sequence). CDR3 bases: TGTGCCAGCAGTTTACTAGCGGGAGGCTCCTACGAGCAGTACGTC. It specifies CASSLLAGGSYEQYV.

The J gene is TRBJ2-1, the V gene TRBV20-1; D may be TRBD1 (7 bases). The germline V gene encodes CDR1 DFQATT and CDR2 SNEGSKA (reference sequence). This CDR3 region has 14 residues. V was pared by 6 bases and J by 9 bases, with 21 bases between. CDR3 nucleotide sequence: TGCAGTGCCATGGAGGGGGCTATAGGCAGTGAGCAGTTCTTC. It encodes CSAMEGAIGSEQFF.

The chain uses TRBV25-1 and TRBJ2-1, with 8 bases identical to TRBD2. Germline V gives CDR1 MGHDK, CDR2 SYGVNS. Trimming took 9 bases from V and 8 from J; bases not matched to a gene: 12. The CDR3 is made up of 14 amino acids. The CDR3 loop is CARPGLGVGYEQFF. The CDR3 nucleotides read TGTGCCAGACCGGGACTAGGGGTAGGCTATGAGCAGTTCTTC.